This entry concerns a single T cell receptor beta chain. The CDR3 is made up of 14 amino acids. V was pared by 7 bases and J by 5 bases, with 10 bases of the junction left unmatched. The germline CDR1 and CDR2 sequences are GTSNPN and SVGIG (reference sequence). Measured with immunoSEQ multiplex PCR; TCRdb has only the in-frame clones, and not every one. The table has around 100,000 clones, around 90% seen once. The data originate from a study of T cell responses to AZD1222 COVID-19 vaccine. The receptor's source is an adult in good health. The genes are TRBV30 and TRBJ2-5; 10 bases match TRBD1. The sequencing here drew on peripheral blood, taken on day 0 of AZD1222 vaccination. The CDR3 coding sequence is TGTGCCTCTACCGGGACAGGGGCGGGGGAGACCCAGTACTTC. Its protein is CASTGTGAGETQYF.